This TCR beta chain originates from a study of T cell changes during pregnancy in multiple sclerosis. Here immunoSEQ multiplex PCR was the method, and the copy in TCRdb shows in-frame clones only, minus some. Altogether 50,000 to 75,000 clones are present, about 94% being singletons, with the ten largest covering roughly 2.5%. This TCR was sampled from a female donor with multiple sclerosis, enrolled in a pregnancy study. This specimen consisted of CD8+ T cells from peripheral blood mononuclear cells, obtained in the third trimester of pregnancy.

CDR3 amino acids: CASSEAFGGAGELFF. The CDR3 DNA sequence: TGTGCCAGCAGTGAAGCATTTGGAGGGGCCGGGGAGCTGTTTTTT. The rearrangement uses TRBV6-1 and TRBJ2-2; TRBD2 is a possible D gene (6 bases). CDR3 length: 15 amino acids. Germline CDR1 is MNHNS and CDR2 is SASEGT. Deletions cut 0 bases from V and 6 bases from J, with 11 bases between.